What follows are 20 T cell receptor beta chains derived from one specimen sequenced in a study of T cell responses to AZD1222 COVID-19 vaccine. Profiling relied on immunoSEQ multiplex PCR, and the TCRdb table lists in-frame clones only, not all of them. The table lists about 120,000 clones, approximately 88% of them singletons. Sequencing was performed on peripheral blood, taken on day 0 of AZD1222 vaccination. The receptors stem from an adult in good health.

A single count supports this clone. The V call is TRBV4-1, the J call TRBJ1-4, with 8 bases identical to TRBD1. After removal of 3 bases from V and 7 bases from J, the junction contained 7 bases not matched to a gene. This CDR3 spans 15 amino acids. Germline CDR1 and CDR2: MGHRA and YSYEKL. For the CDR3, the DNA is TGCGCCAGCAGCCAGGCTACAGGGGGTGTTGAAAAACTGTTTTTT. Translation: CASSQATGGVEKLFF.

The chain uses TRBV9 and TRBJ2-7, with D hard to call. CDR1 and CDR2 (germline): SGDLS, YYNGEE. Trimming took 0 bases from V and 5 from J, leaving 9 bases between them. CDR3 length: 13 residues. This CDR3 is CASSVAPSDEQYF. As DNA, the CDR3 is TGTGCCAGCAGCGTAGCCCCCAGCGACGAGCAGTACTTC.

The chain combines TRBV7-8 with TRBJ2-3; D possibly uses TRBD1 or TRBD2 (5 bases each). V lost 4 bases, J lost 1 base, and 12 bases lay in between. The CDR3 runs 15 residues. Germline V lookup: CDR1 SGHVS, CDR2 FQNEAQ. CDR3 sequence (DNA): TGTGCCAGCAGCTCCCAGTTGGGGGGCACAGATACGCAGTATTTT. This encodes CASSSQLGGTDTQYF.

This clone was detected only a few times. The gene calls are TRBV9 and TRBJ1-5, with TRBD1 identical over 8 bases. Looked up from germline, CDR1 is SGDLS and CDR2 is YYNGEE. Trimming cost V 0 bases and J 7 bases; bases outside gene matches: 6. CDR3 length: 15 amino acids. The DNA of the CDR3 is TGTGCCAGCAGCGTAGGGACAGGGCCTCGACAGCCCCAGCATTTT. Amino acids: CASSVGTGPRQPQHF.

V usage is TRBV7-2 and J usage is TRBJ2-7; 7 bases agree with TRBD2. The V and J ends lost 5 bases and 6 bases, in that order; junction bases with no gene match: 7. The length of the CDR3 is 13 residues. Germline CDR1 is SGHTA and CDR2 is FQGNSA. The CDR3 here is CASSPRGGGEQYF. The DNA of the CDR3 is TGTGCCAGCAGCCCGCGCGGGGGAGGCGAGCAGTACTTC.

The chain combines TRBV7-9 with TRBJ2-7; D unclear. Between the trimmed V and J ends, which lost 1 base and 0 bases, there was a span of 4 bases. CDR1 and CDR2 (germline): SEHNR, FQNEAQ (reference sequence). The CDR3 has 13 residues. CDR3 residues: CASSLDSSYEQYF. In DNA form, the CDR3 reads TGTGCCAGCAGCTTAGATAGCTCCTACGAGCAGTACTTC.

CDR3 coding DNA: TGTGCCAGCAGCCATTCTAATTCACCCCTCCACTTT. Its protein product is CASSHSNSPLHF. V is TRBV3-1 (or the pseudogene TRBV3-2) and J is TRBJ1-6, with D uncertain. The CDR3 consists of 12 residues. Trimming removed 3 bases at V and 6 bases at J, with 3 bases between. The germline V gene encodes CDR1 LGHDT and CDR2 YNNKEL (reference sequence).

The chain couples TRBV19 to TRBJ2-5, with D perhaps matching TRBD1 (8 bases). The CDR3 contains 15 residues. CDR1 is LNHDA and CDR2 is SQIVND in the germline V gene (reference sequence). Trimming cost V 4 bases and J 4 bases, with 16 bases left between them. The CDR3 loop reads CASSTNRGGGETQYF. In DNA form, the CDR3 reads TGTGCCAGTAGTACCAACAGGGGGGGTGGAGAGACCCAGTACTTC.

CDR3 in amino acids: CASRLPGTAYGYTF. CDR3 sequence (DNA): TGTGCCAGCAGATTACCCGGGACAGCCTATGGCTACACCTTC. V and J are TRBV7-8 and TRBJ1-2; TRBD1 matches 7 bases. Germline values: CDR1 SGHVS, CDR2 FQNEAQ. This CDR3 has 14 amino acids. The trim removed 6 bases at V and 4 bases at J, leaving 8 bases unmatched.

The chain recombines TRBV25-1 with TRBJ2-2; possibly TRBD1 or TRBD2 for D (5 bases each). This CDR3 is built from 17 residues. V shed 1 base and J shed 6 bases, with 18 bases lying between them. The germline CDR1 and CDR2 sequences are MGHDK and SYGVNS. The CDR3, as DNA: TGTGCCAGCAGTGAATCGGGGCAGGGAGAGTTATCCGGGGAGCTGTTTTTT. It translates to CASSESGQGELSGELFF.

This rearrangement joins TRBV19 to TRBJ2-7; possibly TRBD1 or TRBD2 for D (5 bases each). There are 15 residues in the CDR3. Trimming removed 6 bases from V and 3 bases from J, with 18 bases in between. Germline loops: CDR1 LNHDA, CDR2 SQIVND (reference sequence). CDR3 in DNA: TGTGCCAGTAGCTCCGGGACCAAAAAGGGCTACGAGCAGTACTTC. Its protein is CASSSGTKKGYEQYF. Together with reference TRBV19 and TRBJ2-7, the CDR3 gives the full variable domain: DGGITQSPKYLFRKEGQNVTLSCEQNLNHDAMYWYRQDPGQGLRLIYYSQIVNDFQKGDIAEGYSVSREKKESFPLTVTSAQKNPTAFYLCASSSGTKKGYEQYFGPGTRLTVT.

This clone occurred once. This chain connects TRBV11-3 to TRBJ2-1; tentative D call: TRBD2 (5 bases). The germline V gene encodes CDR1 SGHNT and CDR2 YENEEA. This CDR3 comprises 18 residues. Trimming took 0 bases from V and 1 from J, leaving 16 bases between them. The CDR3 loop is CASSLDHSGSASYNEQFF. The CDR3 coding sequence is TGTGCCAGCAGCTTAGATCATTCGGGGTCGGCATCCTACAATGAGCAGTTCTTC. Drawing the rest from reference TRBV11-3 and TRBJ2-1, the complete variable domain is EAGVVQSPRYKIIEKKQPVAFWCNPISGHNTLYWYLQNLGQGPELLIRYENEEAVDDSQLPKDRFSAERLKGVDSTLKIQPAELGDSAVYLCASSLDHSGSASYNEQFFGPGTRLTVL.

V gene TRBV4-2 combines with J gene TRBJ1-3; TRBD1 matches at 8 bases. Germline V gene lookup returns CDR1 LGHNA and CDR2 YNFKEQ. Unmatched junction bases numbered 16, after V lost 0 bases and J lost 0 bases. CDR3 length: 21 amino acids. This CDR3 reads CASSQESQAGGLINSGNTIYF. CDR3 coding DNA: TGTGCCAGCAGCCAAGAGTCCCAGGCAGGGGGCTTAATAAACTCTGGAAACACCATATATTTT.

The gene calls are TRBV19 and TRBJ1-2; tentatively, D is TRBD1 (6 bases). The CDR3 length is 16 residues. V gave up 3 bases and J gave up 2 bases, with 16 bases separating them. Germline values: CDR1 LNHDA, CDR2 SQIVND (reference sequence). CDR3 in amino acids: CASSMAGDRLNYGYTF. DNA for the CDR3: TGTGCCAGTAGTATGGCAGGGGACCGCTTGAACTATGGCTACACCTTC.

This rearrangement joins TRBV3-1 (or the pseudogene TRBV3-2) to TRBJ2-3; 11 bases fit TRBD2. V dropped 4 bases and J dropped 3; count of bases not matched to a gene: 6. The CDR3 is 16 amino acids. CDR1 LGHDT and CDR2 YNNKEL come from the germline V gene (reference sequence). The CDR3 loop is CASSRASGGPTDTQYF. CDR3 in DNA: TGTGCCAGCAGCCGGGCTAGCGGGGGGCCTACAGATACGCAGTATTTT.

The chain carries TRBV19 and TRBJ1-5; D not certain. This CDR3 region has 15 residues. The ends were cut back, 6 bases at V and 0 bases at J, with 12 bases in the middle. The germline gives CDR1 LNHDA, CDR2 SQIVND (reference sequence). CDR3 bases: TGTGCCAGTAGGCCACGGGGTGATAGCAATCAGCCCCAGCATTTT. Protein: CASRPRGDSNQPQHF.

There are many counts of this clone. This chain uses TRBV2 with TRBJ2-7; 7 bases align to TRBD1. The V gene end was trimmed by 5 bases and the J gene end by 6 bases; junction bases not matched to a gene: 13. CDR3 length: 15 residues. CDR1 SNHLY and CDR2 FYNNEI come from the germline V gene. The CDR3 spells CASSLRGTVRVEQYF. CDR3 in DNA: TGTGCCAGCAGTCTCAGGGGGACCGTTCGGGTCGAGCAGTACTTC.

This clone was seen once. The chain combines TRBV2 with TRBJ2-5; D is unresolved. With 6 bases removed from V and 5 bases from J, the gap between germline ends came to 10 bases. The CDR3 is 12 residues long. The germline CDR1 and CDR2 sequences are SNHLY and FYNNEI. The CDR3 here is CASRIKLETQYF. The CDR3 region has the DNA TGTGCCAGCAGGATTAAATTGGAGACCCAGTACTTC.

This rearrangement joins TRBV6-5 to TRBJ2-3; maybe TRBD2 (5 bases). Germline V CDR1 and CDR2: MNHEY, SVGAGI. The CDR3 is made up of 13 amino acids. The germline V and J ends were trimmed by 2 bases and 6 bases, with 9 bases remaining between them. Written as DNA, the CDR3 is TGTGCCAGCAGTTACCCCGGACTTGATACGCAGTATTTT. Its protein is CASSYPGLDTQYF.

J is TRBJ1-5 and V is TRBV19, with D unresolved. Trimming took off 7 bases at V and 6 bases at J, with 10 bases between the two ends. Per germline, CDR1 LNHDA and CDR2 SQIVND (reference sequence). This CDR3 contains 12 residues. The CDR3 region is CASTIGSQPQHF. The CDR3 DNA is TGTGCCAGTACCATAGGGAGTCAGCCCCAGCATTTT.